These 3 T cell receptor beta chains share one sample of origin, sequenced in a study of Graves' ophthalmopathy and Graves' hyperthyroidism (dated by TCRdb to the late 2010s). For sequencing, an Illumina HiSeq 2000 was employed. TCR beta CDR3 regions were amplified from RNA transcripts for repertoire sequencing. HTBI primers and the Qiagen OneStep RT-PCR kit were used in a first-round RT-PCR, which was followed by a second-round multiplex PCR, size selection and purification. TCRdb cleaned the public reads at Q25 with fastp, built clones with MiXCR and kept in-frame beta chains. CDR3 protein duplicates are merged, each entry listing the most common genes and DNA. The sample data list just over 600,000 distinct CDR3 sequences, and roughly 20% of these were observed just once. Roughly 7.4% of the sample belongs to the ten largest clones. Sequencing was performed on peripheral blood. These receptors came from a woman younger than 35 with stable Graves' hyperthyroidism. Some clones in this sample may be carry-over from other donors' samples. Donor details come from another sample of the same person, matched by shared clones.

This clonotype has a count of ten or more. V usage is TRBV24-1 and J usage is TRBJ1-5; 7 bases agree with TRBD1. In germline, CDR1 is KGHDR, CDR2 SFDVKD. Unmatched junction bases numbered 3, after V lost 0 bases and J lost 2 bases. The CDR3 has 16 amino acids. The CDR3 reads CATSDLGQGGNQPQHF. CDR3 bases: TGTGCCACCAGTGATTTGGGCCAGGGGGGCAATCAGCCCCAGCATTTT.

This chain links TRBV5-1 with TRBJ2-6; TRBD1 aligns across 8 bases. The CDR3 has 17 residues. CDR1 SGHRS and CDR2 YFSETQ come from the germline V gene. With 2 bases clipped from V and 2 bases from J, the junction kept 6 bases outside the gene matches. The CDR3: CASSFAQQGAGANVLTF. DNA of the CDR3: TGCGCCAGCAGCTTCGCCCAACAGGGGGCTGGGGCCAACGTCCTGACTTTC.

This clonotype was recorded only once. This chain connects TRBV12-3 or TRBV12-4 to TRBJ1-2; 12 bases map to TRBD1. Losses at the gene ends were 7 bases for V and 4 bases for J; bases not matched to a gene: 7. The CDR3 runs 15 residues. CDR3 in DNA: TGTGCCAGCAACGTAGGGACAGGGGGCTCCTATGGCTACACCTTC. It is translated as CASNVGTGGSYGYTF.